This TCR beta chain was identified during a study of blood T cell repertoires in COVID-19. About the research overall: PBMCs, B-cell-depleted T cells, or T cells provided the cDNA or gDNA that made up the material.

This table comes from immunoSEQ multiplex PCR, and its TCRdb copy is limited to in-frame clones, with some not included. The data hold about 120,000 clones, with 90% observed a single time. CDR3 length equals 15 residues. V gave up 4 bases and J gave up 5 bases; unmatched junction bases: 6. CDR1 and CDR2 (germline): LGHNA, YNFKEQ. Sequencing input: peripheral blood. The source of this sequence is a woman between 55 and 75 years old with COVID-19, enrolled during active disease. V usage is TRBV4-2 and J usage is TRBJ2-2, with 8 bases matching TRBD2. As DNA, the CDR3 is TGTGCCAGCAGCCTTAGCGGGGCGGGAACCGGGGAGCTGTTTTTT. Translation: CASSLSGAGTGELFF.